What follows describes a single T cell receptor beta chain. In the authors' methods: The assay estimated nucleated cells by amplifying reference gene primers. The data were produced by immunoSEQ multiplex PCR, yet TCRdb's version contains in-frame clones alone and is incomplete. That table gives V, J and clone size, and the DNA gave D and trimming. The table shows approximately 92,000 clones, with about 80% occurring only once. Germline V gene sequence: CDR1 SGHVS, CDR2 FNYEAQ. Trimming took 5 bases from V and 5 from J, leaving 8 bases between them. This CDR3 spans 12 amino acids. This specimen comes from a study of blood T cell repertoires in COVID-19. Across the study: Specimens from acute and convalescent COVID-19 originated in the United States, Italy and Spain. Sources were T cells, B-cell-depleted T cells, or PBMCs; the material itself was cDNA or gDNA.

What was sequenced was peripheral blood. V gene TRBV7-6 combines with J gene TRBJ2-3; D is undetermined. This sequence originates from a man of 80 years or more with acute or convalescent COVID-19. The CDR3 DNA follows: TGTGCCAGCAGCCTGTCGGGAGATACGCAGTATTTT. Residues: CASSLSGDTQYF.